These 22 T cell receptor beta chains were sequenced from one sample in a study of blood T cell repertoires in COVID-19. Measured with immunoSEQ multiplex PCR; TCRdb has only the in-frame clones, and not every one. Among 25,000 to 35,000 clones listed, more than 80% were seen once. The sequenced sample was peripheral blood. The source is a human donor in a cohort sampled during active COVID-19.

V and J are TRBV12-3 or TRBV12-4 and TRBJ2-3, with TRBD2 matching 7 bases. The J segment lost 5 bases and the V segment lost 8 bases, leaving 7 bases of the junction unmatched. The CDR3 totals 13 residues. The CDR3 bases are TGTGCCAGCTGGGCGGGAGTCGGAGATACGCAGTATTTT. It codes for CASWAGVGDTQYF.

The table lists this clone with a few counts. V usage is TRBV5-1 and J usage is TRBJ2-7; no firm D call. V was pared by 2 bases and J by 6 bases, with 6 bases between. Per the germline V gene, CDR1 is SGHRS and CDR2 is YFSETQ. This CDR3 has 11 amino acids. CDR3 sequence reads: CASSLEAEQYF. The CDR3 nucleotides are TGCGCCAGCAGCTTAGAAGCCGAGCAGTACTTC.

The V call is TRBV4-2, the J call TRBJ2-2; 8 bases are shared with TRBD1. The ends lost 5 bases at V and 3 bases at J; junction bases unmatched: 5. Per the germline V gene, CDR1 is LGHNA and CDR2 is YNFKEQ. The CDR3 is made up of 15 amino acids. CDR3 DNA: TGTGCCAGCAGCAAGGACAGGGTCGACACCGGGGAGCTGTTTTTT. It yields the protein CASSKDRVDTGELFF.

This rearrangement joins TRBV18 to TRBJ2-7, with TRBD1 identical over 9 bases. CDR1 KGHSH and CDR2 LQKENI come from the germline V gene. The CDR3 contains 16 residues. J lost 2 bases, V lost 0 bases, and 5 bases had no gene match. CDR3 protein: CASSPPAGTGPYEQYF. Written as DNA, the CDR3 is TGTGCCAGCTCACCACCAGCCGGGACAGGGCCCTACGAGCAGTACTTC.

The CDR3 bases are TGCGCCAGCAGTGACCCGGGACAGGGGTATTCACCCCTCCACTTT. Translation: CASSDPGQGYSPLHF. The gene calls are TRBV10-2 and TRBJ1-6; 10 bases fit TRBD1. This CDR3 is built from 15 residues. Germline-derived CDR1 and CDR2 are WSHSY and SAAADI. J was trimmed by 8 bases and V by 3 bases; bases with no gene match: 4.

The chain is built from TRBV30 and TRBJ2-2; 7 nucleotides line up with TRBD1. Germline loops: CDR1 GTSNPN, CDR2 SVGIG (reference sequence). V lost 4 bases and J lost 3; bases outside the gene matches: 11. The CDR3 covers 16 residues. The CDR3 DNA is TGTGCCTGGACCCATACTACAGGGGAGCACACCGGGGAGCTGTTTTTT. Translated, it gives CAWTHTTGEHTGELFF.

The V and J genes are TRBV27 and TRBJ2-2; a weak D match, TRBD2 (7 bases). This CDR3 region has 16 residues. CDR1 MNHEY and CDR2 SMNVEV come from the germline V gene (reference sequence). With 3 bases removed from V and 5 bases from J, the gap between germline ends came to 16 bases. DNA of the CDR3: TGTGCCAGCAGTTTTCCCACGGGGGGCGCGACCGGGGAGCTGTTTTTT. It yields the protein CASSFPTGGATGELFF.

J is TRBJ2-3 and V is TRBV19, with D perhaps matching TRBD2 (5 bases). Between the trimmed V and J ends, which lost 6 bases and 6 bases, there was a span of 19 bases. Germline CDR1 is LNHDA and CDR2 is SQIVND (reference sequence). This CDR3 is 15 amino acids long. The CDR3 protein is CASRPDVGSIDTQYF. In nucleotides, the CDR3 is TGTGCCAGTAGGCCTGATGTTGGGAGTATCGATACGCAGTATTTT. Full variable domain (outside the CDR3, taken from reference TRBV19 and TRBJ2-3): DGGITQSPKYLFRKEGQNVTLSCEQNLNHDAMYWYRQDPGQGLRLIYYSQIVNDFQKGDIAEGYSVSREKKESFPLTVTSAQKNPTAFYLCASRPDVGSIDTQYFGPGTRLTVL.

The table lists this clone with a few counts. This rearrangement joins TRBV11-2 to TRBJ2-7; 8 bases are a match to TRBD2. V shed 5 bases and J 7 bases; nucleotides not matched to a gene: 10. This CDR3 is built from 14 residues. In germline, CDR1 is SGHAT, CDR2 FQNNGV. DNA for the CDR3: TGTGCCAGCAGCCCACTAGCGGCCCGGAGAGAGCAGTACTTC. It encodes CASSPLAARREQYF.

The CDR3: CASSMGLAHEQYF. The CDR3 DNA reads TGTGCCAGCAGCATGGGACTAGCCCACGAGCAGTACTTC. This chain connects TRBV7-3 to TRBJ2-7; 9 bases fit TRBD2. Trimming at V came to 5 bases and at J to 5 bases, leaving 4 bases not matched to a gene. Germline CDR1 reads SGHTA; CDR2 reads FQGTGA. The CDR3 is 13 amino acids.

The rearrangement joins TRBV2 to TRBJ1-2, with D possibly matching TRBD1 (5 bases). The CDR3 has 14 amino acids. Trimming removed 1 base from V and 2 bases from J, with 8 bases in between. Looked up from germline, CDR1 is SNHLY and CDR2 is FYNNEI. The CDR3 sequence is CASSEGGGNYGYTF. The CDR3 nucleotides are TGTGCCAGCAGTGAAGGGGGGGGAAACTATGGCTACACCTTC.

This chain uses TRBV7-2 with TRBJ1-5, with TRBD1 as a possible D gene (6 bases). The CDR3 is 15 residues long. Germline CDR1 SGHTA, CDR2 FQGNSA. The ends were cut back, 4 bases at V and 0 bases at J, with 10 bases in the middle. For the CDR3, the DNA is TGTGCCAGCAGCTCCACAGGGAATAGCAATCAGCCCCAGCATTTT. It yields the protein CASSSTGNSNQPQHF.

The chain links TRBV2 to TRBJ2-7, with 9 bases matching TRBD1. V trimming: 5 bases; J trimming: 4 bases; junction bases outside the gene matches: 9. CDR1 and CDR2 (germline): SNHLY, FYNNEI. The CDR3 is made up of 15 amino acids. The CDR3 DNA sequence: TGTGCCAGCAGTCTCTCGAGACAGGGGGGTTACGAGCAGTACTTC. It translates to CASSLSRQGGYEQYF.

The V gene is TRBV7-9, the J gene TRBJ2-7; possible D gene TRBD1, 6 bases. CDR3 size: 16 residues. V lost 5 bases and J 0 bases, leaving 17 bases between the germline ends. Germline lookup yields CDR1 SEHNR and CDR2 FQNEAQ (reference sequence). CDR3 DNA sequence: TGTGCCAGCAGCACCCCATCCACAGGGAGCTCCTACGAGCAGTACTTC. Translating gives CASSTPSTGSSYEQYF.

The chain uses TRBV24-1 and TRBJ2-5, with TRBD2 identical over 13 bases. CDR3 length: 15 amino acids. Trimming at V came to 7 bases and at J to 5 bases, leaving 6 bases not matched to a gene. In germline, CDR1 is KGHDR, CDR2 SFDVKD. CDR3 sequence reads: CATSRLAGGAETQYF. CDR3 coding DNA: TGTGCCACCAGCCGACTAGCGGGAGGTGCGGAGACCCAGTACTTC.

V usage is TRBV2 and J usage is TRBJ2-1; weak D call: TRBD2 (5 bases). CDR3 length: 14 amino acids. Deletions cut 11 bases from V and 0 bases from J, with 14 bases between. Germline CDR1 and CDR2: SNHLY and FYNNEI. In DNA form, the CDR3 reads TGTGCCGGCCTGGCGGGCCCCTCCTACAATGAGCAGTTCTTC. Translated, it gives CAGLAGPSYNEQFF.

This sequence joins TRBV19 and TRBJ1-3; no reliable D call. V was shortened by 3 bases and J by 0 bases, with 18 bases between the two germline ends. The V gene's germline CDR1 is LNHDA and CDR2 SQIVND (reference sequence). CDR3 length: 18 residues. Here the CDR3 DNA reads TGTGCCAGTAGTATGGTCCGGGGTGTGCGAGGCTCTGGAAACACCATATATTTT. Translated, it gives CASSMVRGVRGSGNTIYF.

The V call is TRBV9, the J call TRBJ2-2; maybe TRBD2 (5 bases). There are 15 residues in the CDR3. The germline CDR1 and CDR2 sequences are SGDLS and YYNGEE. The V end was cut by 4 bases, the J end by 4 bases, with 14 bases between. The chain's CDR3 is CASSSLRAGTGELFF. In DNA form, the CDR3 reads TGTGCCAGCAGCTCCCTTCGGGCGGGCACCGGGGAGCTGTTTTTT.

V is TRBV10-2 and J is TRBJ1-2; no firm D call. The V and J ends lost 8 bases and 4 bases respectively, with 14 bases between them. CDR3 length: 13 amino acids. Germline V gives CDR1 WSHSY, CDR2 SAAADI. The CDR3 nucleotides read TGCGCCAGCGGCGGTGGAGACGGCTATGGCTACACCTTC. Protein sequence: CASGGGDGYGYTF.

The rearrangement uses TRBV9 and TRBJ2-7; 7 positions agree with TRBD1. Trimming at V came to 0 bases and at J to 7 bases, leaving 16 bases not matched to a gene. In germline, CDR1 is SGDLS, CDR2 YYNGEE. This CDR3 spans 17 amino acids. CDR3 sequence reads: CASSVAPGTVSSREQYF. The DNA of the CDR3 is TGTGCCAGCAGCGTAGCTCCCGGGACAGTAAGCTCTAGGGAGCAGTACTTC. Filled out from reference TRBV9 and TRBJ2-7, the complete variable domain reads DSGVTQTPKHLITATGQRVTLRCSPRSGDLSVYWYQQSLDQGLQFLIQYYNGEERAKGNILERFSAQQFPDLHSELNLSSLELGDSALYFCASSVAPGTVSSREQYFGPGTRLTVT.

The rearrangement joins TRBV5-1 to TRBJ1-5; possibly TRBD1 for D (6 bases). Trimming took 4 bases from V and 9 from J, leaving 17 bases between them. The length of the CDR3 is 14 residues. Germline values: CDR1 SGHRS, CDR2 YFSETQ. The CDR3 loop reads CASSPEGGRGPQHF. CDR3 nucleotides: TGCGCCAGCAGCCCCGAGGGGGGGCGGGGGCCCCAGCATTTT.

The chain has TRBV7-9 and TRBJ1-1; D is possibly TRBD1 (5 bases). V lost 2 bases and J 3 bases, leaving 13 bases between the germline ends. Germline V gene lookup returns CDR1 SEHNR and CDR2 FQNEAQ (reference sequence). The CDR3 contains 15 residues. The CDR3 DNA reads as TGTGCCAGCAGCTTACCCCAGGGTATTTACACTGAAGCTTTCTTT. Its protein is CASSLPQGIYTEAFF.